These 10 T cell receptor beta chains share one sample of origin, sequenced in a study of blood T cell repertoires in COVID-19 (TCRdb year 2020). Preparation of the library involved the immunoSEQ multiplex PCR assay. TCRdb obtained this table from immuneACCESS and retained in-frame rearrangements with V and J assigned. These tables miss some clones; where compared with another copy, unresolved V genes account for less than half of the shortfall, and the remainder is unexplained. This sample comprises about 67,000 clones, less than 90% of them detected only once. Almost 4.5% of the sample comes from the top ten. Sequenced input: peripheral blood. These TCRs come from a man in his forties or fifties with active COVID-19.

The chain employs TRBV6-5 and TRBJ1-2, with D perhaps matching TRBD1 (6 bases). Germline V gives CDR1 MNHEY, CDR2 SVGAGI. CDR3 size: 14 residues. V lost 7 bases and J 3 bases, leaving 15 bases between the germline ends. CDR3 nucleotides: TGTGCCAGCACTTCGGGAGGGGGGTACTATGGCTACACCTTC. This translates into CASTSGGGYYGYTF.

This clone has only one observation. The V call is TRBV24-1, the J call TRBJ2-7; D is unclear. The CDR3 length is 13 residues. Trimming removed 5 bases at V and 1 base at J, with 8 bases between. CDR1 is KGHDR, CDR2 SFDVKD, per germline. CDR3: CATSGSSSYEQYF. In nucleotides, the CDR3 is TGTGCCACCAGTGGGTCCAGTTCCTACGAGCAGTACTTC.

The chain employs TRBV15 and TRBJ2-2; perhaps TRBD2 as D (6 bases). V lost 8 bases and J 5 bases, leaving 15 bases between the germline ends. Germline CDR1 and CDR2: LNHNV and YYDKDF (reference sequence). The CDR3 contains 14 residues. CDR3 sequence (DNA): TGTGCCACCGGCACCCGTGGGGGGACCGGGGAGCTGTTTTTT. This translates into CATGTRGGTGELFF.

The chain has TRBV19 and TRBJ1-5; possible D gene TRBD1, 5 bases. Germline lookup yields CDR1 LNHDA and CDR2 SQIVND (reference sequence). The CDR3 covers 14 residues. Trimming took off 3 bases at V and 9 bases at J, with 15 bases between the two ends. CDR3 region: CASSMAGGDRPQHF. CDR3 bases: TGTGCCAGTAGTATGGCCGGGGGGGATCGGCCCCAGCATTTT.

The V and J genes are TRBV29-1 and TRBJ2-1, with TRBD1 as a possible D gene (5 bases). Trimming shortened V by 0 bases and J by 12 bases, and 12 bases separated the two germline ends. Germline CDR1 reads SQVTM; CDR2 reads ANQGSEA. The CDR3 runs 12 residues. CDR3 in amino acids: CSVEDLGPGQFF. The CDR3 DNA is TGCAGCGTTGAAGATTTGGGGCCGGGGCAGTTCTTC.

The chain recombines TRBV18 with TRBJ2-7, with 10 bases matching TRBD1. Trimming cost V 6 bases and J 5 bases; bases outside gene matches: 10. The CDR3 contains 15 residues. Germline CDR1 is KGHSH and CDR2 is LQKENI. The CDR3 spells CASSQDRGLGNEQYF. As DNA, the CDR3 is TGTGCCAGCTCTCAGGACAGGGGGTTGGGAAACGAGCAGTACTTC.

The chain recombines TRBV7-3 with TRBJ1-1, with TRBD1 matching 10 bases. J gave up 3 bases and V 5 bases, and 3 bases lay outside the gene matches. CDR3 length: 14 residues. Germline CDR1 is SGHTA and CDR2 is FQGTGA. The CDR3 DNA sequence: TGTGCCAGCAGCCCGACAGGGGGCGACACTGAAGCTTTCTTT. Translation: CASSPTGGDTEAFF.

This chain uses TRBV29-1 with TRBJ1-4; TRBD1 agrees at 11 bases. CDR1 and CDR2 (germline): SQVTM, ANQGSEA. The V and J ends lost 4 bases and 0 bases, in that order; junction bases with no gene match: 1. The length of the CDR3 is 15 residues. The CDR3 DNA follows: TGCAGCGTTGGGACAGGGGGCGCAACTAATGAAAAACTGTTTTTT. It is translated as CSVGTGGATNEKLFF.

The chain recombines TRBV5-4 with TRBJ2-3; 10 bases are shared with TRBD1. CDR3 size: 16 residues. V shed 3 bases, J shed 4 bases, and the junction held 8 bases outside the gene matches. Germline V gene data show CDR1 as SGHNT and CDR2 as YYREEE (reference sequence). CDR3 residues: CASSWPGQGFPDTQYF. CDR3 in DNA: TGTGCCAGCAGCTGGCCGGGACAGGGGTTCCCAGATACGCAGTATTTT.

This chain joins TRBV19 and TRBJ2-1; 11 nucleotides line up with TRBD1. Per the germline V gene, CDR1 is LNHDA and CDR2 is SQIVND (reference sequence). The CDR3 is 16 residues long. V shed 1 base, J shed 7 bases, and the junction held 6 bases outside the gene matches. CDR3 loop: CASSIGRTGGRNEQFF. The DNA of the CDR3 is TGTGCCAGTAGTATAGGCCGGACAGGGGGCCGTAATGAGCAGTTCTTC.